These T cell receptor beta chains were read from a single sample in a study of T cells in Graves' hyperthyroidism and ophthalmopathy. TCRdb reprocessed the multiplex PCR reads with MiXCR, giving one entry per CDR3 protein. The sample has around 600,000 distinct CDR3 sequences, 40% to 55% seen once; the top ten hold roughly 7.2%. Sequenced material: peripheral blood or thyroid tissue (not recorded which). The receptor set was obtained from an adult man with Graves' disease, either hyperthyroidism or ophthalmopathy (not recorded which). CDR3s include the opening cysteine and the closing phenylalanine or tryptophan. Fields, in order: V gene, J gene, CDR3 protein.

TRBV5-1	TRBJ2-7	CASSPTTRGDSYEQYF
TRBV5-1	TRBJ1-4	CATPPRGEKLFF
TRBV29-1	TRBJ2-7	CSVGTGEGYEQYF
TRBV7-3	TRBJ2-5	CASSSLGLAGGRYQETQYF
TRBV19	TRBJ2-7	CASAGTGQYEQYF
TRBV7-9	TRBJ2-7	CASSFRDRDSYEQYF
TRBV6-5	TRBJ1-4	CASSYVGTDNEKLFF
TRBV9	TRBJ1-1	CASSPQQGPEAFF
TRBV6-5	TRBJ1-4	CASIETGKGEKLFF
TRBV10-1	TRBJ2-7	CASSRQGADEQYF
TRBV15	TRBJ1-4	CATTYGRPNEKLFF
TRBV7-9	TRBJ2-5	CASSSFRLAGETQYF
TRBV29-1	TRBJ1-1	CSPMVGQAGSVNTEAFF
TRBV15	TRBJ2-3	CATSSTGPGPTDTQYF
TRBV7-8	TRBJ2-6	CASSPRTRTGANVLTF
TRBV15	TRBJ2-7	CATSRRDGTYEQYF
TRBV11-2	TRBJ2-5	CVSSGTSGSGQETQYF
TRBV7-9	TRBJ1-1	CASSRRVGAGNTEAFF
TRBV7-6	TRBJ2-5	CASSTTSGAVETQYF
TRBV20-1	TRBJ2-5	CSARDSPTKETQYF
TRBV4-2	TRBJ2-2	CASSRDRGFGELFF
TRBV7-9	TRBJ2-5	CASTAGTDETQYF
TRBV10-3	TRBJ2-7	CAIGETGGGLYEQYF
TRBV10-3	TRBJ1-2	CAISGPTGGLDYGYTF
TRBV7-8	TRBJ1-6	CASSRGGANSPLHF
TRBV5-1	TRBJ2-7	CASSLTGTGLEQYF
TRBV13	TRBJ2-7	CASSPTRKGRHGYEQYF
TRBV20-1	TRBJ1-5	CSAGRQGGQPQHF
TRBV12-3/TRBV12-4	TRBJ1-5	CASSYRVNQPQHF
TRBV7-2	TRBJ2-5	CASSLDPSVETQYF
TRBV5-1	TRBJ2-1	CASGTYNEQFF
TRBV29-1	TRBJ2-5	CSVETRRGVRKTQYF
TRBV20-1	TRBJ2-7	CSASGPSGSYEQYF
TRBV12-3/TRBV12-4	TRBJ1-3	CASSRGTGRGNTIYF
TRBV10-3	TRBJ1-4	CASSPWTGATNEKLFF
TRBV29-1	TRBJ1-4	CSVGRAVGEKLFF
TRBV7-9	TRBJ1-2	CASSIDRGGNGYTF
TRBV12-3/TRBV12-4	TRBJ1-2	CASSPGHSYGYTF
TRBV6-5	TRBJ2-5	CASSGTGWETQYF
TRBV19	TRBJ1-4	CASSTQGQGHEKLFF
TRBV4-1	TRBJ2-5	CASSDGTGVQETQYF
TRBV5-1	TRBJ2-5	CASSPGASGGAAYF
TRBV14	TRBJ1-2	CASSPGGKNYGYTF
TRBV10-1	TRBJ2-7	CANLRGGGRGSYEQYF
TRBV7-9	TRBJ1-1	CASLGQGKGITEAFF
TRBV7-8	TRBJ1-1	CASSLVVGRTEAFF
TRBV29-1	TRBJ1-1	CSVEGQVGTEAFF
TRBV7-6	TRBJ1-2	CASSFRDRGGGYTF
TRBV29-1	TRBJ2-6	CSVEVASRTGANVLTF
TRBV25-1	TRBJ1-2	CASSRSGAWGYTF
TRBV20-1	TRBJ2-7	CSAVWTASSYEQYF
TRBV2	TRBJ1-5	CASSSLQGGNQPRHF
TRBV9	TRBJ1-4	CASSQGGREKLFF
TRBV7-7	TRBJ1-4	CASSLSLDEKLFF
TRBV2	TRBJ1-1	CASSLVGTGVLEAFF
TRBV2	TRBJ1-1	CASRTGGGFGAFF